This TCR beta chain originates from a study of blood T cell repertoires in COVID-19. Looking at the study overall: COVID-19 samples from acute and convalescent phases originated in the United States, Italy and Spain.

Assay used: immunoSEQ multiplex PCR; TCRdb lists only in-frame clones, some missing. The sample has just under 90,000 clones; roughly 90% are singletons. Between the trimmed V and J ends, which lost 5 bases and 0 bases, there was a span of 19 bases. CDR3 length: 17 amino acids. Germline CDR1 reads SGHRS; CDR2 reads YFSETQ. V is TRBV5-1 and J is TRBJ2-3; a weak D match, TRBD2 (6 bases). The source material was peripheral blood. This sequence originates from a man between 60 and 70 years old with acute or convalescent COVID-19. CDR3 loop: CASSLTPLAASTDTQYF. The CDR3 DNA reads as TGCGCCAGCAGTTTGACCCCCTTAGCGGCTAGCACAGATACGCAGTATTTT. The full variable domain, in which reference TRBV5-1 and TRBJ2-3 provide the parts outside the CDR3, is KAGVTQTPRYLIKTRGQQVTLSCSPISGHRSVSWYQQTPGQGLQFLFEYFSETQRNKGNFPGRFSGRQFSNSRSEMNVSTLELGDSALYLCASSLTPLAASTDTQYFGPGTRLTVL.